This TCR beta chain came from a study of sequential checkpoint blockade in melanoma. Treatment: randomized to nivolumab then ipilimumab (arm A) or the reverse (arm B). The repertoire was sequenced with immunoSEQ multiplex PCR; TCRdb's copy has only in-frame clones and lacks some. The top ten hold approximately 10% of the sample, which has some 18,000 clones, approximately 80% seen once. Germline CDR1 reads MGHRA; CDR2 reads YSYEKL. The CDR3 runs to 15 residues. The V segment lost 4 bases and the J segment 4 bases; nucleotides outside the gene matches: 7. This clone was recorded a few times. The sample here was CD8+ T cells sorted from blood (inferred from file names), taken from a patient given nivolumab and ipilimumab in sequence. The gene calls are TRBV4-1 and TRBJ1-5; TRBD1 agrees at 7 bases. This clonotype originated in a human donor with melanoma. The CDR3 nucleotides are TGCGCCAGCAGCCGAGCGACAGGGAGTAATCAGCCCCAGCATTTT. Translation: CASSRATGSNQPQHF.